These T cell receptor beta chains were read from a single sample in a study of shared clonotypes between healthy human individuals. Generated by immunoSEQ multiplex PCR, the TCRdb table keeps only in-frame clones and is missing some. In the table there are about 460,000 clones, roughly four fifths of which are singletons. The specimen sequenced was PBMCs. These receptors all stem from a woman between 40 and 55 years old in good health. Some clones in this sample may be carry-over from other donors' samples. CDR3s include the opening cysteine and the closing phenylalanine or tryptophan. Fields, in order: V gene, clone size, J gene, CDR3 protein. Clone size is given for some rows only: seen once, a few or many times, or a class if the clone is expanded.

TRBV7-8	once	TRBJ2-1	CASSFYLRSPSGSKNEQFF
TRBV9	few	TRBJ2-2	CASSVRGTGELFF
TRBV4-1	NA	TRBJ2-1	CASSRLAGTPYNEQFF
TRBV29-1	NA	TRBJ2-5	CSDLLAEETQYF
TRBV6-1	many	TRBJ2-7	CASGRYEQYF
TRBV9	NA	TRBJ1-2	CASSRGQGAFQYGYTF
TRBV5-8	few	TRBJ1-1	CASRAGHVNTEAFF
TRBV11-1	NA	TRBJ2-2	CASSSRELAGFGGELFF
TRBV29-1	NA	TRBJ2-7	CSVLTSGAYEQYF
TRBV29-1	few	TRBJ1-1	CSVESGGNTEAFF
TRBV7-9	NA	TRBJ2-7	CASSATGTSDFYEQYF
TRBV13	NA	TRBJ2-1	CASSAGTRVIYEQFF
TRBV18	NA	TRBJ1-2	CASSSGSSYGYTF
TRBV5-1	NA	TRBJ2-7	CASSYNGEQYF
TRBV28	NA	TRBJ2-1	CASSWGQGGFSGEQFF
TRBV7-2	NA	TRBJ2-7	CASSLVTSETYEQYF
TRBV28	NA	TRBJ2-1	CASSHPGTGRFDEQFF
TRBV9	NA	TRBJ2-7	CASSVGASGSPYEQYF
TRBV28	NA	TRBJ1-3	CASRKGYLPGNTIYF